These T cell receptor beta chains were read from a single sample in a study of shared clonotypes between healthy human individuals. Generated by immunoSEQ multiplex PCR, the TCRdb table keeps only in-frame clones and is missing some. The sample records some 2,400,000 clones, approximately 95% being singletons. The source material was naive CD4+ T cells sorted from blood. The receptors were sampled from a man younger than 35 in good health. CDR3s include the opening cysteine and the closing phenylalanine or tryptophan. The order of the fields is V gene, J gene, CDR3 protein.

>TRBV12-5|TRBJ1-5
CASGLKTYRDSNQPQHF
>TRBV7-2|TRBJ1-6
CASSAGTGRNSPLHF
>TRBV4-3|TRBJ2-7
CASSQDTTDYEQYF
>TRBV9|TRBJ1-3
CASSVGQFSSGNTIYF
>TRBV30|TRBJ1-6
CAFALNNSPLHF
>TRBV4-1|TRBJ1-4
CASSLTGAGEKLFF
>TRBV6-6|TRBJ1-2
CASKRQPNYGYTF
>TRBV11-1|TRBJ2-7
CASSLLSSGGALYEQYF
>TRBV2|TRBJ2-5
CASRNSGQETQYF
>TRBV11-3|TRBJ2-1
CASSLDRGGNEQFF
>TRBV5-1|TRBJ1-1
CASSLWGSTEAFF
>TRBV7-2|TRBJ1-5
CASSLRQGTQPQHF
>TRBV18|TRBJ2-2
CASSPSSGELFF
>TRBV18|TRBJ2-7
CASSPPLGTGSYEQYF
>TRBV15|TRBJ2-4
CATSSDRQGRSGNIQYF
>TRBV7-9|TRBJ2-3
CASSPQGGARDTQYF
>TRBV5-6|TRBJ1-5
CASSLRDGGIYNQPQHF
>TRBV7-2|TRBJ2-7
CASSLALLTYEQYF
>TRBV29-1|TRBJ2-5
CSVEGQGWETQYF
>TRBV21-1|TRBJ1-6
CASSSQALPSSYNSPLHF
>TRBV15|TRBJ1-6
CATSRDQGTLLESPPLHF
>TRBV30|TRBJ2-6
CAWSPQFLSGANVLTF
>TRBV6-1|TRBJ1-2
CASSGSGGSSYGYTF
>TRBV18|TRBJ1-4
CASSPGVQAPTNEKLFF
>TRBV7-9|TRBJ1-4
CASSSTGYTVGKLFF
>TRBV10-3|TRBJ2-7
CAASGGFPYEQYF
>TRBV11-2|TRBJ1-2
CASRDTGGPYGYTF
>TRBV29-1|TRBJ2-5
CSVEGQGAPETQYF
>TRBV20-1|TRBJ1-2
CSAVPLGGYTF
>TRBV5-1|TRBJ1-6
CASSLDGNSPLHF
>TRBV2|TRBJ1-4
CASTLRGGGNEKLFF
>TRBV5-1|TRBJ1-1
CASSLEALNTEAFF
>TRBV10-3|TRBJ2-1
CAISGLQIYNEQFF
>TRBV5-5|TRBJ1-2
CASSPIGGGYGYTF
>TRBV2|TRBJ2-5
CASRQGWETQYF
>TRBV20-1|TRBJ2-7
CSAKGLYEQYF